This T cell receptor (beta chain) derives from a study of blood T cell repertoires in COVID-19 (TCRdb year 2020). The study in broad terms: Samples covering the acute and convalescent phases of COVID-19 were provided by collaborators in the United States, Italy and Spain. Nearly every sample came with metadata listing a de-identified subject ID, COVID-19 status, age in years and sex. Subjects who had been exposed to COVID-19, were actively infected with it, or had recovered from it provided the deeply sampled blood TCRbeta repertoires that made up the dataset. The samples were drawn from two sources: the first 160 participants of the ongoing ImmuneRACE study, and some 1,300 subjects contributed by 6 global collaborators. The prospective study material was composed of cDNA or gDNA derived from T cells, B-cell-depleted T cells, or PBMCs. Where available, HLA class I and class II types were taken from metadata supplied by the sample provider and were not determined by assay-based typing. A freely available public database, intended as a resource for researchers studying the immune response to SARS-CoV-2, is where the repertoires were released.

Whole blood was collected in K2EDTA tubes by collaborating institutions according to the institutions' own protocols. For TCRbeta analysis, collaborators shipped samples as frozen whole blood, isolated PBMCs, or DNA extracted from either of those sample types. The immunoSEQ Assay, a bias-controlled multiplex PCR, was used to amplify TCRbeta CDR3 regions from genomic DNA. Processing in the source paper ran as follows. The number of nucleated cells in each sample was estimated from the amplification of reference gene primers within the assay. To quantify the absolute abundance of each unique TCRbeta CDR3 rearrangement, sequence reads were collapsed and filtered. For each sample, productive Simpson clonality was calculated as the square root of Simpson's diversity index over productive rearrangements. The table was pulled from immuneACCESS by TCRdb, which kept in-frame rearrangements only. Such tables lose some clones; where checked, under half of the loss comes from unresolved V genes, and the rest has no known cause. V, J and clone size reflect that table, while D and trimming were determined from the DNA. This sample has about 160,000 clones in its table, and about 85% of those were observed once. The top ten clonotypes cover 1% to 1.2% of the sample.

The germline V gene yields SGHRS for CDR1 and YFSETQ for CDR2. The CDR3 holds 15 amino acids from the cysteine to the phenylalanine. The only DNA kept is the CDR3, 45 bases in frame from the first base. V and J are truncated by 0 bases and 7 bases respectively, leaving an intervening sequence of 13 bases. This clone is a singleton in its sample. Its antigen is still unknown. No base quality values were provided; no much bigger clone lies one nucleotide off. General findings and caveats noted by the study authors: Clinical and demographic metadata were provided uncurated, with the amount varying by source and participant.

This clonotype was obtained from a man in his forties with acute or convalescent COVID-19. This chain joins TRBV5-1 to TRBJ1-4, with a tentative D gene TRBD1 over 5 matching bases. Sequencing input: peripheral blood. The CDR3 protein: CASSLGQGAFEKLFF. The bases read TGCGCCAGCAGCTTGGGGCAGGGCGCATTTGAAAAACTGTTTTTT.